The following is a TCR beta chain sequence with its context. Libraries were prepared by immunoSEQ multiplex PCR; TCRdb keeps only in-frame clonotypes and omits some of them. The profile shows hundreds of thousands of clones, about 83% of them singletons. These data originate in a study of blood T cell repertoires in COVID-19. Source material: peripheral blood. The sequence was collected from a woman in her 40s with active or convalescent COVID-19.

The CDR3 nucleotides are TGTGCCAGCAGTCTATATCGGGGAGAAACCTACGAGCAGTACTTC. Encoded protein: CASSLYRGETYEQYF. This chain joins TRBV27 and TRBJ2-7; perhaps TRBD2 as D (5 bases). The V gene lost 5 bases and the J gene lost 2 bases, with 16 bases spanning the gap. The length of the CDR3 is 15 residues. The germline V gene has CDR1 MNHEY and CDR2 SMNVEV (reference sequence).